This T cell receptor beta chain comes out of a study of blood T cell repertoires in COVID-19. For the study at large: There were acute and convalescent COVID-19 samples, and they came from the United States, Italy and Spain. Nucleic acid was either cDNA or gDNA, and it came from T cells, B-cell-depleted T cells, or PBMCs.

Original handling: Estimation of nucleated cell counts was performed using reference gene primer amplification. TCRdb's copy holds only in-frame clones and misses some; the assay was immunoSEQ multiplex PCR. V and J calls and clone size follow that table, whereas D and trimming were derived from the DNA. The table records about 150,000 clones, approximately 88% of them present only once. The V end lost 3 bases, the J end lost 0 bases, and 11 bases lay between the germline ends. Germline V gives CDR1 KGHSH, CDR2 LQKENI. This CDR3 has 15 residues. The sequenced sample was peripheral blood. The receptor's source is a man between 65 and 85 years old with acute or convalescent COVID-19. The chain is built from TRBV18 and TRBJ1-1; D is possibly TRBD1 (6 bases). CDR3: CASSPWTALNTEAFF. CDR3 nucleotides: TGTGCCAGCTCACCCTGGACAGCCCTGAACACTGAAGCTTTCTTT.